The 6 T cell receptor beta chains below come from one sample, sequenced in a study of chemoradiotherapy in HPV16-positive cancers. Method: immunoSEQ multiplex PCR; TCRdb's copy keeps in-frame clones and lacks some. The table shows some 11,000 clones, with roughly four fifths occurring only once. The sample was acquired from a patient who underwent chemoradiotherapy. Source of these receptors: a human donor with HPV-associated anogenital cancer.

This rearrangement joins TRBV2 to TRBJ2-2, with D tentatively TRBD1 (6 bases). CDR3 length equals 14 residues. V dropped 6 bases and J dropped 3 bases, with 11 bases sitting between them. Germline lookup yields CDR1 SNHLY and CDR2 FYNNEI. The CDR3 protein is CASRTGTYTGELFF. The CDR3 nucleotides are TGTGCCAGCAGAACCGGGACATACACCGGGGAGCTGTTTTTT.

V and J are TRBV6-1 and TRBJ2-1; D gene ambiguous. Trimming stripped 1 base from V and 4 bases from J, with 8 bases between. Germline CDR1 MNHNS, CDR2 SASEGT. This CDR3 has 14 amino acids. The CDR3 spells CASSEVGEYNEQFF. DNA of the CDR3: TGTGCCAGCAGTGAAGTGGGCGAATACAATGAGCAGTTCTTC.

This chain links TRBV6-1 with TRBJ2-1; possible D gene TRBD2, 7 bases. Trimming removed 4 bases from V and 3 bases from J, with 13 bases in between. Germline V gene data show CDR1 as MNHNS and CDR2 as SASEGT. This CDR3 is built from 15 residues. CDR3 amino acids: CASSAGGGDYNEQFF. CDR3 DNA sequence: TGTGCCAGCAGTGCGGGGGGCGGGGACTACAATGAGCAGTTCTTC.

This sequence joins TRBV6-1 and TRBJ2-2, with 7 bases matching TRBD1. The V gene end was trimmed by 6 bases and the J gene end by 6 bases; junction bases not matched to a gene: 4. This CDR3 region has 13 residues. Germline V CDR1 and CDR2: MNHNS, SASEGT. CDR3 amino acids: CASRTGWSGELFF. CDR3 DNA sequence: TGTGCCAGCAGGACAGGGTGGTCCGGGGAGCTGTTTTTT.

The chain joins TRBV28 to TRBJ2-1, with 7 nucleotides matching TRBD1. Germline trimming cut 3 bases from V and 6 bases from J; bases unmatched to any gene: 11. There are 16 residues in the CDR3. CDR1 and CDR2 (germline): MDHEN, SYDVKM. The CDR3 DNA is TGTGCCAGCAGTTTGGAAAAGACAGGGATTACCAATGAGCAGTTCTTC. Its translation is CASSLEKTGITNEQFF.

The chain joins TRBV5-1 to TRBJ1-5; weak D call: TRBD1 (5 bases). Trimming cost V 4 bases and J 0 bases, with 20 bases left between them. From germline, CDR1 is SGHRS and CDR2 YFSETQ. The CDR3 totals 18 residues. CDR3 region: CASSVPIYRTDSNQPQHF. The DNA for the CDR3 is TGCGCCAGCAGCGTCCCTATCTACAGGACCGATAGCAATCAGCCCCAGCATTTT.